A single TCR beta chain is shown here with its context. The sample belongs to a study of T cell responses to AZD1222 COVID-19 vaccine. CDR1 SGHDT and CDR2 YYEEEE come from the germline V gene. Trimming removed 1 base from V and 6 bases from J, with 14 bases in between. The CDR3 has 15 residues. Libraries were prepared by immunoSEQ multiplex PCR; TCRdb keeps only in-frame clonotypes and omits some of them. The sample includes some 130,000 clones, roughly 91% of them seen just once. The chain recombines TRBV5-6 with TRBJ1-5; no definite D call. The sample in question was peripheral blood, obtained 28 days after the second AZD1222 dose. This sequence originates from an adult who received the AZD1222 COVID-19 vaccine. The CDR3 sequence: CASSLKGLEAQPQHF. CDR3 sequence (DNA): TGTGCCAGCAGCTTGAAGGGTCTGGAGGCTCAGCCCCAGCATTTT. Full variable domain (remainder filled in from reference TRBV5-6 and TRBJ1-5): DAGVTQSPTHLIKTRGQQVTLRCSPKSGHDTVSWYQQALGQGPQFIFQYYEEEERQRGNFPDRFSGHQFPNYSSELNVNALLLGDSALYLCASSLKGLEAQPQHFGDGTRLSIL.